The clone carrying this TCR beta chain has just a few counts. Its antigen is as yet unknown. The CDR3 is 13 amino acids. Looked up from germline, CDR1 is SNHLY and CDR2 is FYNNEI. Trimming took off 3 bases at V and 4 bases at J, with 9 bases between the two ends. This specimen comes from a study of neoadjuvant anti-PD-1 for oral cavity cancer. In the study overall: Around day 43, patients without progression received a fourth nivolumab dose before surgery.

Assay used: immunoSEQ multiplex PCR; TCRdb lists only in-frame clones, some missing. The sample contains more than 10,000 clones, about 60% of which appear only once. General study findings and limits: Pretreatment Treg/Th17 ratio correlated inversely with post-treatment tumor clonality. Larger post-treatment preexisting tumor clones tracked with greater tumor shrinkage.

This sequence joins TRBV2 and TRBJ1-1; no reliable D call. The material sequenced was tumor tissue, taken before nivolumab (anti-PD-1) treatment. This clonotype was sampled from a person aged 35-79 years with oral cavity squamous cell carcinoma. The CDR3 region is CASSDRLGTEAFF. CDR3 bases: TGTGCCAGCAGTGACAGGTTGGGCACTGAAGCTTTCTTT. The full variable domain, its missing parts supplied by reference TRBV2 and TRBJ1-1, is EPEVTQTPSHQVTQMGQEVILRCVPISNHLYFYWYRQILGQKVEFLVSFYNNEISEKSEIFDDQFSVERPDGSNFTLKIRSTKLEDSAMYFCASSDRLGTEAFFGQGTRLTVV.